This T cell receptor (beta chain) comes out of a study of cytomegalovirus exposure and HLA in healthy donors. Primers included in the PCR were 60 Vbeta and 13 Jbeta primers. This table comes from immunoSEQ multiplex PCR, and its TCRdb copy is limited to in-frame clones, with some not included. The table has around 91,000 clones, just under 80% seen once. Germline V lookup: CDR1 LGHNA, CDR2 YNFKEQ. With 0 bases removed from V and 4 bases from J, the gap between germline ends came to 9 bases. The CDR3 extends over 14 amino acids. This clone was found many times. J is TRBJ1-2 and V is TRBV4-2; D not resolved. The source material was PBMCs. This sequence originates from a male donor in good health and CMV-seropositive. The CDR3 here is CASSQDLGAYGYTF. The DNA of the CDR3 is TGTGCCAGCAGCCAAGATCTCGGTGCCTATGGCTACACCTTC.